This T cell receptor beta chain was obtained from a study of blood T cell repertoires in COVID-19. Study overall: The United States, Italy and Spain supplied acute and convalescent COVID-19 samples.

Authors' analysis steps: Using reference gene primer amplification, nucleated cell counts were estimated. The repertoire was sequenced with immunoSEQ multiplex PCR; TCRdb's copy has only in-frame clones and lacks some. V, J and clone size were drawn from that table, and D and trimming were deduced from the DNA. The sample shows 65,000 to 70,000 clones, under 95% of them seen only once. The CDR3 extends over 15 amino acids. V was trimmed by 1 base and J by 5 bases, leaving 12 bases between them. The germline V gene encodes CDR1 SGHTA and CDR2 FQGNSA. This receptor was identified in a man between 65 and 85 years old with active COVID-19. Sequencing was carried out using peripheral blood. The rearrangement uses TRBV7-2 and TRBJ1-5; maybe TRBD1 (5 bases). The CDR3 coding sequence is TGTGCCAGCAGCTTAGTCGGCGGGGCGGATCAGCCCCAGCATTTT. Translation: CASSLVGGADQPQHF. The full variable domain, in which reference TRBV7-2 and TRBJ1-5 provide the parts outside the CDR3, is GAGVSQSPSNKVTEKGKDVELRCDPISGHTALYWYRQSLGQGLEFLIYFQGNSAPDKSGLPSDRFSAERTGGSVSTLTIQRTQQEDSAVYLCASSLVGGADQPQHFGDGTRLSIL.